Shown below are 20 T cell receptor beta chains from a single sample sequenced in a study of cytomegalovirus exposure and HLA in healthy donors. A multiplex PCR was run with 60 Vbeta primers and 13 Jbeta primers. Some clones are missing from TCRdb's copy, which holds only in-frame ones; the method was immunoSEQ multiplex PCR. This sample yields 150,000 to 200,000 clones, of which roughly four fifths are seen a single time; around 2.1% belongs to the top ten. Sequencing was performed on PBMCs. The receptors shown here come from a woman younger than 30 in good health and CMV-seropositive.

The CDR3 DNA reads as TGTGCCAGCAGTGAGAGGGGTGGGGGCCCCTATAATTCACCCCTCCACTTT. This translates into CASSERGGGPYNSPLHF. V is TRBV6-1 and J is TRBJ1-6; the D gene is possibly TRBD1 (6 bases). Germline lookup yields CDR1 MNHNS and CDR2 SASEGT. V was pared by 3 bases and J by 2 bases, with 14 bases between. This CDR3 comprises 17 residues.

J is TRBJ1-5 and V is TRBV19; tentatively, D is TRBD1 (5 bases). The CDR3 extends over 13 amino acids. Per the germline V gene, CDR1 is LNHDA and CDR2 is SQIVND (reference sequence). V was pared by 7 bases and J by 3 bases, with 10 bases between. DNA of the CDR3: TGTGCCAGTAAAGCAGGGAACAATCAGCCCCAGCATTTT. Its protein is CASKAGNNQPQHF.

The CDR3 here is CASSQGLSGTGELFF. CDR3 nucleotide sequence: TGCGCCAGCAGCCAAGGCCTTAGCGGCACCGGGGAGCTGTTTTTT. The chain employs TRBV4-1 and TRBJ2-2; a possible D gene is TRBD2 (6 bases). The CDR3 consists of 15 residues. CDR1 and CDR2 from the germline V gene are MGHRA and YSYEKL. V gave up 1 base and J gave up 4 bases, with 10 bases separating them.

V is TRBV4-1 and J is TRBJ2-3; TRBD1 might be the D (6 bases). V lost 3 bases to trimming and J lost 0 bases, with 10 bases between them. The CDR3 contains 15 residues. Germline V CDR1 and CDR2: MGHRA, YSYEKL. CDR3 DNA: TGCGCCAGCAGCCAGCCCCAGGGGAGCACAGATACGCAGTATTTT. As protein: CASSQPQGSTDTQYF.

The chain has TRBV5-5 and TRBJ2-3, with unresolved D. V was trimmed by 0 bases and J by 4 bases, leaving 15 bases between them. Germline V gives CDR1 SGHKS, CDR2 YYEKEE (reference sequence). The CDR3 is made up of 16 amino acids. The chain's CDR3 is CASSLGFIPPADTQYF. The CDR3 DNA reads as TGTGCCAGCAGCTTGGGGTTTATACCTCCAGCAGATACGCAGTATTTT.

The chain has TRBV28 and TRBJ1-4; D might be TRBD1 (6 bases). CDR3 length: 14 amino acids. Germline lookup yields CDR1 MDHEN and CDR2 SYDVKM. Trimming removed 6 bases at V and 8 bases at J, with 16 bases between. The CDR3 here is CASRGARGWEKLFF. DNA for the CDR3: TGTGCCAGCAGGGGAGCAAGGGGGTGGGAAAAACTGTTTTTT.

This rearrangement joins TRBV28 to TRBJ1-5, with 11 bases matching TRBD1. CDR1 and CDR2 from the germline V gene are MDHEN and SYDVKM. The ends lost 7 bases at V and 0 bases at J; junction bases unmatched: 11. The CDR3 loop spans 18 amino acids. The CDR3 region is CASTTNRGQGVSNQPQHF. The CDR3 nucleotides read TGTGCCAGCACTACCAACCGGGGACAGGGGGTTAGCAATCAGCCCCAGCATTTT.

This clone has more than one count but fewer than ten. V and J are TRBV7-2 and TRBJ1-2; tentative D call: TRBD1 (6 bases). CDR3 length: 15 residues. Trimming removed 7 bases from V and 7 bases from J, with 22 bases in between. Germline loops: CDR1 SGHTA, CDR2 FQGNSA. CDR3 sequence (DNA): TGTGCCAGCATGGGGGCGCCCTTCATAGCTGTTGGCTACACCTTC. Amino acids: CASMGAPFIAVGYTF.

The CDR3 is CASSEARDRGDEAFF. The CDR3 DNA follows: TGTGCCAGCAGTGAAGCCCGGGACAGGGGAGATGAAGCTTTCTTT. The rearrangement joins TRBV6-1 to TRBJ1-1; the match to TRBD1 covers 10 bases. Germline loops: CDR1 MNHNS, CDR2 SASEGT. V lost 0 bases to trimming and J lost 7 bases; unmatched junction nucleotides: 5. The CDR3 is 15 residues long.

CDR3 in amino acids: CASSYQRGRDTQYF. The CDR3 DNA reads TGTGCCAGCAGTTACCAGCGGGGTAGAGATACGCAGTATTTT. The chain carries TRBV6-6 and TRBJ2-3; TRBD2 matches at 7 bases. CDR3 length: 14 residues. The germline CDR1 and CDR2 sequences are MNHNY and SVGAGI (reference sequence). V shed 2 bases, J shed 5 bases, and the junction held 4 bases outside the gene matches.

This clone showed up just a few times. The chain joins TRBV6-1 to TRBJ2-5; 9 nucleotides align to TRBD2. V was clipped by 2 bases and J by 2 bases; unmatched bases: 6. The CDR3 contains 16 residues. Germline V gives CDR1 MNHNS, CDR2 SASEGT. CDR3 bases: TGTGCCAGCAGTGAATTGAAGAGCGGGGGGCAAGAGACCCAGTACTTC. Translation gives CASSELKSGGQETQYF.

The chain joins TRBV4-1 to TRBJ2-5; D unresolved. Trimming took off 1 base at V and 2 bases at J, with 11 bases between the two ends. This CDR3 is 15 amino acids long. The germline CDR1 and CDR2 sequences are MGHRA and YSYEKL. Written as DNA, the CDR3 is TGCGCCAGCAGCCAAGCGGCCGTGACTCAAGAGACCCAGTACTTC. Translation gives CASSQAAVTQETQYF.

The chain is built from TRBV5-6 and TRBJ1-5; 7 bases match TRBD1. CDR3 length: 14 residues. In germline, CDR1 is SGHDT, CDR2 YYEEEE. V lost 4 bases, J lost 4 bases, and 5 bases stayed unmatched. The CDR3 here is CASSIRGTNQPQHF. The CDR3 DNA is TGTGCCAGCAGCATCAGGGGGACAAATCAGCCCCAGCATTTT.

The V gene is TRBV6-5, the J gene TRBJ2-1, with D maybe TRBD2 (6 bases). The germline CDR1 and CDR2 sequences are MNHEY and SVGAGI. This CDR3 region has 14 residues. V gave up 5 bases and J gave up 7 bases, with 15 bases separating them. The CDR3 nucleotides read TGTGCCAGCAGTCGCCGGGGACTGAATAATGAGCAGTTCTTC. Its translation: CASSRRGLNNEQFF.

This clone was detected a few times. V usage is TRBV6-5 and J usage is TRBJ2-7; 8 positions match TRBD1. The CDR3 covers 13 residues. Unmatched junction bases numbered 9, after V lost 5 bases and J lost 9 bases. CDR1 is MNHEY and CDR2 is SVGAGI in the germline V gene. The DNA of the CDR3 is TGTGCCAGCAGTCCCACGGGACAGGATAGGCAGTACGTC. Its translation: CASSPTGQDRQYV.

In this sample, this clone turned up once. The chain uses TRBV7-2 and TRBJ2-7, with 10 bases aligning to TRBD2. The CDR3 totals 13 residues. Per the germline V gene, CDR1 is SGHTA and CDR2 is FQGNSA. J gave up 7 bases and V 1 base, and 1 base lay outside the gene matches. CDR3 protein: CASSLGGLAEQYV. CDR3 DNA: TGTGCCAGCAGCTTAGGGGGACTAGCGGAGCAGTACGTC.

V gene TRBV19 combines with J gene TRBJ1-2, with D perhaps TRBD1 (6 bases). Germline loops: CDR1 LNHDA, CDR2 SQIVND (reference sequence). The CDR3 sequence is 13 residues long. Trimming left V 7 bases short and J 7 bases short, with 16 bases between. CDR3 in amino acids: CASTNTRGAGYTF. In DNA, the CDR3 is TGTGCCAGTACCAATACCCGGGGGGCTGGCTACACCTTC.

The V and J genes are TRBV6-1 and TRBJ1-5, with 7 bases fitting TRBD1. CDR1 and CDR2 (germline): MNHNS, SASEGT. The CDR3 extends over 13 amino acids. The trim removed 6 bases at V and 7 bases at J, leaving 6 bases unmatched. CDR3 loop: CASRRDSPQPQHF. The CDR3 coding sequence is TGTGCCAGCAGGAGGGACAGTCCACAGCCCCAGCATTTT.

The V gene is TRBV7-2, the J gene TRBJ2-7; maybe TRBD1 (6 bases). The CDR3 runs to 14 residues. Trimming removed 5 bases from V and 1 base from J, with 12 bases in between. Germline values: CDR1 SGHTA, CDR2 FQGNSA. CDR3 sequence reads: CASSGTPYSYEQYV. The DNA for the CDR3 is TGTGCCAGCAGCGGGACACCGTATTCCTACGAGCAGTACGTC.

The rearrangement uses TRBV6-5 and TRBJ2-3, with D maybe TRBD2 (5 bases). Germline CDR1 is MNHEY and CDR2 is SVGAGI. The V end was cut by 6 bases, the J end by 1 base, with 14 bases between. The CDR3 spans 15 residues. CDR3 sequence reads: CASRPLSGGTDTQYF. The CDR3 nucleotides are TGTGCCAGCAGACCTCTAAGCGGTGGCACAGATACGCAGTATTTT.